A selection of T cell receptor beta chains follows, all from one sample in a study of T cells in localized non-small cell lung cancer. The repertoire was sequenced with immunoSEQ multiplex PCR; TCRdb's copy has only in-frame clones and lacks some. The sample has tens of thousands of clones; over 70% are singletons. This material consisted of PBMCs, taken before any cancer treatment. These receptors were collected from a woman between 35 and 75 years old with stage II lung adenocarcinoma. CDR3s include the opening cysteine and the closing phenylalanine or tryptophan. Each record gives: J gene, clone size, D gene, V gene, CDR3 protein, CDR3 DNA. A D gene is named only where the DNA matches it firmly. Clone size, where shown, is once, few, many, or a class for clones that have expanded.

TRBJ1-2 | . | . | TRBV11-2 | CASSLGERRLDYGYTF | TGTGCCAGCAGCTTAGGGGAAAGGCGGTTAGACTATGGCTACACCTTC
TRBJ1-5 | many | . | TRBV6-6 | CASSSTAPQPQHF | TGTGCCAGCAGTTCCACGGCCCCTCAGCCCCAGCATTTT
TRBJ1-2 | . | TRBD1 | TRBV27 | CASSLQGQGAGSGYTF | TGTGCCAGCAGTTTACAGGGACAGGGGGCGGGTAGTGGCTACACCTTC
TRBJ2-5 | . | . | TRBV7-2 | CASSLVQQETQYF | TGTGCCAGCAGCTTAGTCCAGCAAGAGACCCAGTACTTC
TRBJ1-2 | . | . | TRBV30 | CAGPEKEGGYTF | TGTGCCGGGCCCGAAAAGGAGGGAGGCTACACCTTC
TRBJ2-3 | . | TRBD2 | TRBV9 | CASSDSGTSMDTQYF | TGTGCCAGCAGCGATTCCGGGACTAGCATGGATACGCAGTATTTT
TRBJ2-5 | few | . | TRBV7-2 | CASSFNRQETQYF | TGTGCCAGCAGCTTCAACAGACAAGAGACCCAGTACTTC
TRBJ1-1 | few | . | TRBV19 | CASTLGTTNTEAFF | TGTGCCAGTACCTTGGGGACAACCAACACTGAAGCTTTCTTT
TRBJ1-4 | . | . | TRBV28 | CASREGWGGLNEKLFF | TGTGCCAGCAGGGAGGGGTGGGGCGGATTGAATGAAAAACTGTTTTTT
TRBJ1-1 | . | . | TRBV7-2 | CASSLVGRGSRNTEAFF | TGTGCCAGCAGCTTAGTAGGGAGGGGTTCCCGAAACACTGAAGCTTTCTTT
TRBJ1-6 | . | . | TRBV5-6 | CASSVTGWNSPLHF | TGTGCCAGCAGCGTGACAGGTTGGAATTCACCCCTCCACTTT
TRBJ1-2 | . | TRBD1 | TRBV6-6 | CASSYRGQINYGYTF | TGTGCCAGCAGTTACCGGGGACAGATTAACTATGGCTACACCTTC
TRBJ1-5 | . | TRBD1 | TRBV7-2 | CASSLAVGQANQPQHF | TGTGCCAGCAGCTTAGCGGTAGGACAGGCCAATCAGCCCCAGCATTTT
TRBJ2-7 | . | . | TRBV7-9 | CASSRDTTYEQYF | TGTGCCAGCAGCCGGGACACTACCTACGAGCAGTACTTC
TRBJ2-5 | . | . | TRBV6-5 | CASSQSETQYF | TGTGCCAGCAGCCAGTCCGAGACCCAGTACTTC
TRBJ1-3 | few | . | TRBV7-6 | CASSLSPVGNTIYF | TGTGCCAGCAGCTTGTCCCCTGTCGGAAACACCATATATTTT
TRBJ1-1 | . | . | TRBV19 | CASSLMNTEAFF | TGTGCCAGTAGTCTGATGAACACTGAAGCTTTCTTT
TRBJ1-2 | once | . | TRBV30 | CAWSPLGGRDRGGYTF | TGTGCCTGGAGTCCCCTAGGGGGGCGAGACCGGGGTGGCTACACCTTC
TRBJ1-1 | . | . | TRBV30 | CAWSGGDSGQNTEAFF | TGTGCCTGGAGTGGGGGGGACTCCGGCCAGAACACTGAAGCTTTCTTT
TRBJ2-3 | . | . | TRBV29-1 | CSVDPGTQWGDTQYF | TGCAGCGTCGATCCAGGGACCCAATGGGGAGATACGCAGTATTTT
TRBJ2-5 | once | . | TRBV11-2 | CASSLVGVKQETQYF | TGTGCCAGCAGCTTAGTTGGGGTAAAACAAGAGACCCAGTACTTC
TRBJ1-5 | . | . | TRBV4-1 | CASSQVARRGIIPNQPQHF | TGCGCCAGCAGCCAAGTTGCCCGGAGGGGAATTATACCCAATCAGCCCCAGCATTTT
TRBJ2-2 | . | . | TRBV2 | CASSVIWAGELFF | TGTGCCAGCAGCGTAATATGGGCCGGGGAGCTGTTTTTT
TRBJ1-5 | . | . | TRBV4-2 | CASSHDTDYSNQPQHF | TGTGCCAGCAGCCACGACACAGATTATAGCAATCAGCCCCAGCATTTT
TRBJ2-1 | . | . | TRBV6-6 | CASSYVARGSGEQFF | TGTGCCAGCAGTTACGTAGCACGGGGGTCGGGTGAGCAGTTCTTC
TRBJ2-5 | . | . | TRBV11-2 | CASSLDARQETQYF | TGTGCCAGCAGCTTAGATGCCCGTCAAGAGACCCAGTACTTC
TRBJ1-1 | . | TRBD1 | TRBV5-1 | CASSPGQVNTEAFF | TGCGCCAGCAGCCCGGGACAGGTGAACACTGAAGCTTTCTTT
TRBJ1-1 | few | TRBD1 | TRBV19 | CASSLAGTAVSEAFF | TGTGCCAGTAGTCTAGCCGGGACAGCGGTCTCTGAAGCTTTCTTT
TRBJ2-2 | few | TRBD1 | TRBV6-5 | CASSYRTGNTGELFF | TGTGCCAGCAGTTACCGGACAGGGAACACCGGGGAGCTGTTTTTT
TRBJ1-4 | . | TRBD1 | TRBV4-2 | CASSQGQGSGNEKLFF | TGTGCCAGCAGCCAAGGACAGGGGTCGGGGAATGAAAAACTGTTTTTT
TRBJ2-6 | . | . | TRBV7-8 | CASSLASGANVLTF | TGTGCCAGCAGCTTAGCGTCCGGGGCCAACGTCCTGACTTTC
TRBJ2-5 | . | TRBD1 | TRBV9 | CASSVYGGQGKETQYF | TGTGCCAGCAGCGTTTACGGGGGACAGGGCAAAGAGACCCAGTACTTC
TRBJ2-7 | . | TRBD1 | TRBV15 | CATSDGQGEQYF | TGTGCCACCAGCGACGGACAGGGCGAGCAGTACTTC
TRBJ2-1 | . | . | TRBV28 | CASTVGGAGNNEQFF | TGTGCCAGCACCGTCGGTGGGGCAGGAAACAATGAGCAGTTCTTC
TRBJ1-1 | . | . | TRBV7-9 | CASSLVQNTEAFF | TGTGCCAGCAGCTTAGTTCAGAACACTGAAGCTTTCTTT
TRBJ1-3 | once | . | TRBV6-6 | CASSRDTGAGNTIYF | TGTGCCAGCAGCCGGGACACGGGGGCTGGAAACACCATATATTTT
TRBJ2-2 | . | . | TRBV18 | CASSPPSLANTGELFF | TGTGCCAGCTCACCACCGAGCCTCGCGAACACCGGGGAGCTGTTTTTT
TRBJ2-7 | . | . | TRBV6-1 | CASSRSDILYEQYF | TGTGCCAGCAGCCGGTCGGACATTCTCTACGAGCAGTACTTC
TRBJ1-6 | . | . | TRBV7-3 | CASSLTAGDNSPLHF | TGTGCCAGCAGCTTAACGGCAGGCGATAATTCACCCCTCCACTTT
TRBJ1-5 | . | TRBD1 | TRBV28 | CASSLRDRGDQPQHF | TGTGCCAGCAGTTTGAGGGACAGGGGGGATCAGCCCCAGCATTTT
TRBJ1-2 | . | . | TRBV13 | CASSLGTTNYGYTF | TGTGCCAGCAGCTTAGGGACGACTAACTATGGCTACACCTTC
TRBJ1-4 | . | . | TRBV27 | CASRATWGPNEKLFF | TGTGCCAGCAGGGCGACCTGGGGCCCTAATGAAAAACTGTTTTTT
TRBJ2-7 | . | TRBD1 | TRBV30 | CAWIKPLTGGDYEQYF | TGTGCCTGGATCAAACCCTTGACAGGGGGCGACTACGAGCAGTACTTC
TRBJ1-4 | . | TRBD1 | TRBV29-1 | CSVAGTGEKLFF | TGCAGCGTTGCTGGGACAGGGGAAAAACTGTTTTTT
TRBJ2-1 | . | . | TRBV19 | CASSSPGPTRNEQFF | TGTGCCAGTAGTAGCCCGGGACCCACAAGGAATGAGCAGTTCTTC
TRBJ1-2 | . | . | TRBV28 | CASSSIRVYGYTF | TGTGCCAGCAGTTCGATCCGCGTATATGGCTACACCTTC